These T cell receptor beta chains were read from a single sample in a study of control samples from healthy donors and cancer patients. Sequencing was performed with immunoSEQ multiplex PCR; in TCRdb, only in-frame clones are kept and a portion is missing. The sample holds around 230,000 clones, just under 95% seen once. Sequencing was performed on blood. The receptors derive from a man aged 50 to 59 in good health. The CDR3 runs from the conserved cysteine through the conserved F or W. The D gene is left open where the match is weak. Expanded clones get a size class; other rows say once, few or many, or leave the size out.

D gene	V gene	clone size	J gene	CDR3 DNA	CDR3 protein
TRBD1	TRBV5-5	NA	TRBJ2-5	TGTGCCAGCAGCGACATGACAGGGGATCAAGAGACCCAGTACTTC	CASSDMTGDQETQYF
TRBD1	TRBV6-5	NA	TRBJ2-7	TGTGCCAGCAGTAAATCGGACAGGTACTACGAGCAGTACTTC	CASSKSDRYYEQYF
TRBD1	TRBV7-2	once	TRBJ1-5	TGTGCCAGCAGCTCGCACAGGGGCGGGGGGCAGCCCCAGCATTTT	CASSSHRGGGQPQHF
NA	TRBV27	NA	TRBJ2-3	TGTGCCAGCAATTCCCTAGGGGCAGGCACAGATACGCAGTATTTT	CASNSLGAGTDTQYF
NA	TRBV7-2	NA	TRBJ2-7	TGTGCCAGCAGCTCTCCCTTGGGACAAAGGGGGATAAGCTCCTACGAGCAGTACTTC	CASSSPLGQRGISSYEQYF
TRBD1	TRBV6-1	NA	TRBJ2-5	TGTGCCAGCAGTGCCGGGACAGGGGGTCAAGGAGAGACCCAGTACTTC	CASSAGTGGQGETQYF
NA	TRBV6-5	few	TRBJ1-2	TGTGCCAGCATCCGGGACACGAGTAGGTATGGCTACACCTTC	CASIRDTSRYGYTF
NA	TRBV5-1	NA	TRBJ1-1	TGCGCCAGCAGCTTGGACCCGGGATATAACACTGAAGCTTTCTTT	CASSLDPGYNTEAFF
NA	TRBV6-1	NA	TRBJ1-1	TGTGCCAGCAGTGATTTCGCTGAAGCTTTCTTT	CASSDFAEAFF
NA	TRBV24-1	NA	TRBJ2-7	TGTGCCACCAGTGAGCCGGGACGGGACTACGAGCAGTACTTC	CATSEPGRDYEQYF
NA	TRBV3-1/TRBV3-2	NA	TRBJ2-7	TGTGCCAGCAGCCAAGGAGCGGGCACGCTCTACGAGCAGTACTTC	CASSQGAGTLYEQYF
NA	TRBV11-2	once	TRBJ2-7	TGTGCCAGCAGCTTAGATGTAGGGGGGTACTACGAGCAGTACTTC	CASSLDVGGYYEQYF
NA	TRBV6-2/TRBV6-3	once	TRBJ1-2	TGTGCCAGCAGCCACGGTGGGACCCCGCGGGAGGTCGATGGCTACACCTTC	CASSHGGTPREVDGYTF
NA	TRBV2	NA	TRBJ1-1	TGTGCCAGCAGTTACGGCAGGGGAGGTGAAGCTTTCTTT	CASSYGRGGEAFF
TRBD1	TRBV2	NA	TRBJ1-2	TGTGCCAGCAAGGCACAGGGGGACTATGGCTACACCTTC	CASKAQGDYGYTF
NA	TRBV24-1	NA	TRBJ1-2	TGTGCCACCAGTGACCAGAGCGGATATGGCTACACCTTC	CATSDQSGYGYTF
NA	TRBV7-2	once	TRBJ2-1	TGTGCCAGCAGCCCTCAAGGGGTGACTTATAACAATGAGCAGTTCTTC	CASSPQGVTYNNEQFF
NA	TRBV5-5	NA	TRBJ2-1	TGTGCCAGCAGCTGGACAGAACGCTCCTACAATGAGCAGTTCTTC	CASSWTERSYNEQFF
TRBD1	TRBV7-9	NA	TRBJ1-1	TGTGCCAGCAGCTTTACCGGGACAGGGTCTGAAGCTTTCTTT	CASSFTGTGSEAFF
NA	TRBV7-8	NA	TRBJ2-2	TGTGCCAGCAGTTCGGACGGGAACACCGGGGAGCTGTTTTTT	CASSSDGNTGELFF
NA	TRBV6-1	once	TRBJ2-4	TGTGCCAGCAGTGCCAACGTGGGGGGGGGCCGCGACATTCAGTACTTC	CASSANVGGGRDIQYF
TRBD1	TRBV28	NA	TRBJ2-2	TGTGCCAGCAGTTTTGACAGGGCGAACGGGGAGCTGTTTTTT	CASSFDRANGELFF
TRBD2	TRBV6-6	NA	TRBJ2-5	TGTGCCAGCAGTGGGGGGGAAATACACCAAGAGACCCAGTACTTC	CASSGGEIHQETQYF
TRBD1	TRBV2	NA	TRBJ1-5	TGTGCCAGCAGGGACAGGACGTATAGCAATCAGCCCCAGCATTTT	CASRDRTYSNQPQHF
NA	TRBV19	NA	TRBJ2-1	TGTGCCAGTAGTAACCGGGACTTCGACGATGAGCAGTTCTTC	CASSNRDFDDEQFF
NA	TRBV6-2/TRBV6-3	once	TRBJ1-1	TGTGCCAGCAGCCGACAGGATGAAGCTTTCTTT	CASSRQDEAFF
NA	TRBV3-1/TRBV3-2	few	TRBJ2-5	TGTGCCAGCACTCCCACCGGGGCGGGGCACCAAGAGACCCAGTACTTC	CASTPTGAGHQETQYF
TRBD1	TRBV6-2/TRBV6-3	once	TRBJ1-5	TGTGCCAGCAGTTACTTCGGGACAGGGCTGTTACAGCCCCAGCATTTT	CASSYFGTGLLQPQHF
NA	TRBV7-8	NA	TRBJ1-5	TGTGCCAGCAGCTCCTCTGAACTTCAGCCCCAGCATTTT	CASSSSELQPQHF
NA	TRBV2	NA	TRBJ2-5	TGTGCCAGCAGTGAGTGGGAGACCCAGTACTTC	CASSEWETQYF
NA	TRBV2	NA	TRBJ1-2	TGTGCCAGCAGCGAACAGGGAGAGGCCTATGGCTACACCTTC	CASSEQGEAYGYTF
TRBD2	TRBV28	NA	TRBJ2-2	TGTGCCAGCAGGAGTGTAGCGGGCGGCCCCGGGGAGCTGTTTTTT	CASRSVAGGPGELFF
NA	TRBV20-1	NA	TRBJ2-5	TGCAGTGCTAGAGGGGAGACCCAGTACTTC	CSARGETQYF
NA	TRBV28	NA	TRBJ2-5	TGTGCCAGCAGTTTAATCCAGTATGCCCAGTACTTC	CASSLIQYAQYF
TRBD1	TRBV10-3	NA	TRBJ2-5	TGTGCCAGCGCACCGGGACAGGGGATCGAGACCCAGTACTTC	CASAPGQGIETQYF
NA	TRBV19	NA	TRBJ2-2	TGTGCCAGTAGTATGGGCACTAACACCGGGGAGCTGTTTTTT	CASSMGTNTGELFF
TRBD1	TRBV6-5	NA	TRBJ1-2	TGTGCCAGCAGCCTCCGGGACAGGGTAGGCGGCTACACCTTC	CASSLRDRVGGYTF
NA	TRBV19	NA	TRBJ1-5	TGTGCCAGTAGTATGGAAAGTAAACAGCCCCAGCATTTT	CASSMESKQPQHF
NA	TRBV29-1	NA	TRBJ2-3	TGCAGCGTTAAAGGAGGGCTAGATAGCACAGATACGCAGTATTTT	CSVKGGLDSTDTQYF
NA	TRBV19	NA	TRBJ1-5	TGTGCCAGTAGTATTCGGCAGGGAGAACAGCCCCAGCATTTT	CASSIRQGEQPQHF
TRBD1	TRBV2	few	TRBJ1-1	TGTGCCAGCAAATTCAAACAGGGGAGGGACACTGAAGCTTTCTTT	CASKFKQGRDTEAFF
NA	TRBV21-1	NA	TRBJ1-2	TGTGCCAGCATGCCAGACAGGGGAGCTCGGGGCTACACCTTC	CASMPDRGARGYTF
NA	TRBV19	NA	TRBJ1-5	TGTGCCAGTAAAGAGCTGGGGGCGACTCGGAATCAGCCCCAGCATTTT	CASKELGATRNQPQHF
TRBD1	TRBV7-2	NA	TRBJ1-5	TGTGCCAGCAGCATTTCCGGGACAGGGGGTAATCAGCCCCAGCATTTT	CASSISGTGGNQPQHF
TRBD2	TRBV6-1	NA	TRBJ2-7	TGTGCCAGCAGTGAAAGGGGCGGGGGGATATACGAGCAGTACTTC	CASSERGGGIYEQYF
TRBD2	TRBV6-6	NA	TRBJ2-1	TGTGCCAGCAGCCTTAGCGGGGGACGGAATGAGCAGTTCTTC	CASSLSGGRNEQFF
NA	TRBV5-8	NA	TRBJ2-3	TGTGCCAGCAGCTTGGAGGCCAGGGTCGGAGATACGCAGTATTTT	CASSLEARVGDTQYF
TRBD1	TRBV11-2	NA	TRBJ2-5	TGTGCCAGCAGCTTAGGGGACAGGTTCTCAGAGACCCAGTACTTC	CASSLGDRFSETQYF
NA	TRBV5-5	NA	TRBJ1-1	TGTGCCAGCAGCTTGTTGTGGGGCGCGGCCGCTTTCTTT	CASSLLWGAAAFF
NA	TRBV11-2	NA	TRBJ2-7	TGTGCCAGCAGCTTAACAACACCGGTCTACGAGCAGTACTTC	CASSLTTPVYEQYF
NA	TRBV28	NA	TRBJ1-1	TGTGCCAGCAGAAAGCCTCTCCCTGGCACTGAAGCTTTCTTT	CASRKPLPGTEAFF
TRBD2	TRBV10-2	NA	TRBJ2-1	TGCGCCAGCACCTGGACTAGCGGGGGGGCGGGTGAGCAGTTCTTC	CASTWTSGGAGEQFF
TRBD2	TRBV5-4	NA	TRBJ2-1	TGTGCCAGCAGCCCGACTAGCGGGGGGCCGGGGGATGAGCAGTTCTTC	CASSPTSGGPGDEQFF